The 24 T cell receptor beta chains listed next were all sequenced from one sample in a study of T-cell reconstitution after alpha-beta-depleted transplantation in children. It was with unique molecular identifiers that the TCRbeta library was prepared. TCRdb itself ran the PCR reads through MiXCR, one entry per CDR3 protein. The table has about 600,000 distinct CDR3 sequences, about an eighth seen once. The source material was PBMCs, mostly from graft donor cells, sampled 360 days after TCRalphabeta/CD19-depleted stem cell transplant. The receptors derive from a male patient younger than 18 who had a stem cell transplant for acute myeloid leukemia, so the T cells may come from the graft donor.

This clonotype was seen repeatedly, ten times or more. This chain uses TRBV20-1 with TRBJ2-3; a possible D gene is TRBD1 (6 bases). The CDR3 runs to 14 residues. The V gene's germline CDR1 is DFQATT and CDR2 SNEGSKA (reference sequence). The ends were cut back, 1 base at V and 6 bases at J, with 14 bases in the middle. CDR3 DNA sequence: TGCAGTGCTAGAGGGACAGTTGGTTTTGATACGCAGTATTTT. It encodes CSARGTVGFDTQYF.

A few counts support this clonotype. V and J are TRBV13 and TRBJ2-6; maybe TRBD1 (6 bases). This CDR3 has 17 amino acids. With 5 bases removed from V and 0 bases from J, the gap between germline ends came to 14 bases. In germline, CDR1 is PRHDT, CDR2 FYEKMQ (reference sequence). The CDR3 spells CASSATGSFSGANVLTF. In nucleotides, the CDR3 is TGTGCCAGCAGCGCTACAGGGAGCTTCTCTGGGGCCAACGTCCTGACTTTC.

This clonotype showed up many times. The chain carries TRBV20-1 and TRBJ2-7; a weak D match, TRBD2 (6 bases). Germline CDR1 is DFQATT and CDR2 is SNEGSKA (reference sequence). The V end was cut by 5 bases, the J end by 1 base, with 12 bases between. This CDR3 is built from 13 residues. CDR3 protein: CSAFGSRSYEQYF. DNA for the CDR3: TGCAGTGCTTTCGGGAGCCGGTCCTACGAGCAGTACTTC.

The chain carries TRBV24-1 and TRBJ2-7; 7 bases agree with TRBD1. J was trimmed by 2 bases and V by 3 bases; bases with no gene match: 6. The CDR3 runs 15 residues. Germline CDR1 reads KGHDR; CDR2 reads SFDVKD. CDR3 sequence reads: CATSDAGTATYEQYF. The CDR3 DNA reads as TGTGCCACCAGTGATGCCGGGACAGCCACCTACGAGCAGTACTTC.

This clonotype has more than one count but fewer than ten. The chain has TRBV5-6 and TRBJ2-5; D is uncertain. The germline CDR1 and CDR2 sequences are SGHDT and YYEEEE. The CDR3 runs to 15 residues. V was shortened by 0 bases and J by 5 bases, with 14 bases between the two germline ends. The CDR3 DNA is TGTGCCAGCAGCTTGGGACCCTGGAATGGGGAGACCCAGTACTTC. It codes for CASSLGPWNGETQYF.

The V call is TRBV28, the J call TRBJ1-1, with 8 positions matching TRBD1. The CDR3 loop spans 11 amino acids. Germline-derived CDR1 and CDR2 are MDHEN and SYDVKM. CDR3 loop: CAAGGRTEAFF. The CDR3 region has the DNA TGTGCAGCAGGGGGCCGAACTGAAGCTTTCTTT.

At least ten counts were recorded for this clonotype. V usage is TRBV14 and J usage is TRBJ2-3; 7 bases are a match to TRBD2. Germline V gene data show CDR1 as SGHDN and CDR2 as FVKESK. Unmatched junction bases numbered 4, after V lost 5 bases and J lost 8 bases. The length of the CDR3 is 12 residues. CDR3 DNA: TGTGCCAGCAGCTCCCCGGGGGGTACGCAGTATTTT. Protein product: CASSSPGGTQYF.

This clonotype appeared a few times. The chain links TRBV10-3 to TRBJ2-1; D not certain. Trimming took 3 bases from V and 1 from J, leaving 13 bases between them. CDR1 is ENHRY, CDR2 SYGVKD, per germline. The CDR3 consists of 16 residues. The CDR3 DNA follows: TGTGCCATCAGTGATAAGGGATCTTCATCCTACAATGAGCAGTTCTTC. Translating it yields CAISDKGSSSYNEQFF.

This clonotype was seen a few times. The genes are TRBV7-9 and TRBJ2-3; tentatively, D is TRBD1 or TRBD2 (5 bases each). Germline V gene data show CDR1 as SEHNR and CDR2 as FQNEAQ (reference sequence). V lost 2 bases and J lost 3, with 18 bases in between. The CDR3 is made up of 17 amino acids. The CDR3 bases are TGTGCCAGCAGCTTACTCCTAACGGGGCTGGGGACAGATACGCAGTATTTT. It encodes CASSLLLTGLGTDTQYF. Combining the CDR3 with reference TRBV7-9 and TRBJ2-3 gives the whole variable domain DTGVSQNPRHKITKRGQNVTFRCDPISEHNRLYWYRQTLGQGPEFLTYFQNEAQLEKSRLLSDRFSAERPKGSFSTLEIQRTEQGDSAMYLCASSLLLTGLGTDTQYFGPGTRLTVL.

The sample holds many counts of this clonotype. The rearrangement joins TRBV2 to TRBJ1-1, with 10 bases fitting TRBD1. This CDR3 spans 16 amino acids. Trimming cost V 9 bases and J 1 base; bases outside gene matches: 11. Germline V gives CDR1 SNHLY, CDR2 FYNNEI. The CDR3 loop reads CARGFRTGGRNTEAFF. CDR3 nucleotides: TGTGCCAGAGGATTTAGGACAGGGGGAAGGAACACTGAAGCTTTCTTT.

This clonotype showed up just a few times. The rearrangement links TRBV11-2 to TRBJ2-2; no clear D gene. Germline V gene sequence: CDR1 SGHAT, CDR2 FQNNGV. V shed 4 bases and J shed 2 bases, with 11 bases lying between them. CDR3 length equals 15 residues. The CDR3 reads CASSSQSANTGELFF. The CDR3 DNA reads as TGTGCCAGCAGCTCACAGTCGGCAAACACCGGGGAGCTGTTTTTT.

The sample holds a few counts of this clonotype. The CDR3 loop reads CSASNGTTFSVTQYF. CDR3 coding DNA: TGCAGTGCTTCGAATGGGACTACCTTTTCGGTGACCCAGTACTTC. The chain couples TRBV20-1 to TRBJ2-5; 7 bases are shared with TRBD2. The germline gives CDR1 DFQATT, CDR2 SNEGSKA (reference sequence). This CDR3 region has 15 residues. V lost 5 bases, J lost 7 bases, and 16 bases stayed unmatched.

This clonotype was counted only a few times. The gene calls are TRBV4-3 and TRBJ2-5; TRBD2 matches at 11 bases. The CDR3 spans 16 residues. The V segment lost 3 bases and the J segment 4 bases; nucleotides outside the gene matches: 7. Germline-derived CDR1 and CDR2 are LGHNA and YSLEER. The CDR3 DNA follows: TGCGCCAGCAGCCAGCTTAGCGGGAGGGCCGGAGAGACCCAGTACTTC. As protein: CASSQLSGRAGETQYF.

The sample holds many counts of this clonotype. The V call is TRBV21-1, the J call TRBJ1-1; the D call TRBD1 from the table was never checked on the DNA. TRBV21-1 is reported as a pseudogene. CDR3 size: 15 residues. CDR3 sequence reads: CASSTLGGWNTEAFF. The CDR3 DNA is TGTGCCAGCAGTACTCTTGGGGGCTGGAACACTGAAGCTTTCTTT.

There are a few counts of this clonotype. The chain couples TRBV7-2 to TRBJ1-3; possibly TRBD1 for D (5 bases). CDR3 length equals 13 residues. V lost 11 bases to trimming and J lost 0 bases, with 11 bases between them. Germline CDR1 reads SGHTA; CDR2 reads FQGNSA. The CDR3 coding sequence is TGTGCCGGGACGGTCATCTCTGGAAACACCATATATTTT. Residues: CAGTVISGNTIYF.

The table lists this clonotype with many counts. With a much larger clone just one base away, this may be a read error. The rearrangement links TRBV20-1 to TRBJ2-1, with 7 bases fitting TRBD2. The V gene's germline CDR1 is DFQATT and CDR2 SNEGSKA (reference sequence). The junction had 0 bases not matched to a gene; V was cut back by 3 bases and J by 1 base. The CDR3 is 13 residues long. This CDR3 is CSASGRSYNEQFF. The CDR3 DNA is TGCAGTGCTAGCGGGAGGTCCTACAATGAGCAGTTCTTC.

CDR3 bases: TGTGCCAGCAGCGAAGGAAGGGTTTTGCCGTCCCAGCCCCAGCATTTT. This codes for CASSEGRVLPSQPQHF. This chain uses TRBV7-2 with TRBJ1-5; D ambiguous. Between the trimmed V and J ends, which lost 5 bases and 7 bases, there was a span of 21 bases. Germline CDR1 SGHTA, CDR2 FQGNSA. This CDR3 has 16 amino acids.

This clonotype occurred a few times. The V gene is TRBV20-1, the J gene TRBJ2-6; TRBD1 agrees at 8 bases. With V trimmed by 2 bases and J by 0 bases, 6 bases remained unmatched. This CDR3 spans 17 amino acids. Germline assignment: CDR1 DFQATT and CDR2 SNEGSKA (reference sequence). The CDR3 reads CSARSWDRFSGANVLTF. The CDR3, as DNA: TGCAGTGCTAGATCTTGGGACAGGTTCTCTGGGGCCAACGTCCTGACTTTC.

In nucleotides, the CDR3 is TGTGCCAGCAGCTTAGCGGTCCTAGCGGGAGATCCCTCAGGGGGCCAGTACTTC. Protein sequence: CASSLAVLAGDPSGGQYF. This chain links TRBV7-2 with TRBJ2-5, with 10 bases fitting TRBD2. V lost 0 bases, J lost 10 bases, and 17 bases stayed unmatched. From germline, CDR1 is SGHTA and CDR2 FQGNSA. The CDR3 loop spans 18 amino acids. The full variable domain, with the rest looked up from reference TRBV7-2 and TRBJ2-5, is GAGVSQSPSNKVTEKGKDVELRCDPISGHTALYWYRQSLGQGLEFLIYFQGNSAPDKSGLPSDRFSAERTGGSVSTLTIQRTQQEDSAVYLCASSLAVLAGDPSGGQYFGPGTRLLVL.

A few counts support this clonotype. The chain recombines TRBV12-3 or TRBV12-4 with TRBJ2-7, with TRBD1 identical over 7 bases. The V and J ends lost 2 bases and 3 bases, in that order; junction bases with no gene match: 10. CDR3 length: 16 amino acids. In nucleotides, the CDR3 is TGTGCCAGCAGTTTAAGTCAAGGGGCAGGGGGCTACGAGCAGTACTTC. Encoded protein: CASSLSQGAGGYEQYF.

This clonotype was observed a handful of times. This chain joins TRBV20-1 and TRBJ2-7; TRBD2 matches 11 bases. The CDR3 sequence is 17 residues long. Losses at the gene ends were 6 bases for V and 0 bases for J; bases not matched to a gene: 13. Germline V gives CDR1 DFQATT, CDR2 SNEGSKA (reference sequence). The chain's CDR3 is CSARDYLAGGSSYEQYF. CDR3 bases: TGCAGTGCCCGCGACTACCTAGCGGGAGGCTCCTCCTACGAGCAGTACTTC.

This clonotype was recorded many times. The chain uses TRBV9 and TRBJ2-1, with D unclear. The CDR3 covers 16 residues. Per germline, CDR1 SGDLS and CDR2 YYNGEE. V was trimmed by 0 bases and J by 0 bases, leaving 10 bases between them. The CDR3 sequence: CASSVDSLSSYNEQFF. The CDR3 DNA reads TGTGCCAGCAGCGTAGATAGTCTAAGCTCCTACAATGAGCAGTTCTTC.

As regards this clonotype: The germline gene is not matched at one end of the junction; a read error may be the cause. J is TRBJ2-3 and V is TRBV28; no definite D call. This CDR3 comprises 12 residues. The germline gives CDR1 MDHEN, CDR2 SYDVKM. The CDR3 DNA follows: TGTACCAGCAGTCCTCTTATGGATACGCAGTATTTT. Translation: CTSSPLMDTQYF.

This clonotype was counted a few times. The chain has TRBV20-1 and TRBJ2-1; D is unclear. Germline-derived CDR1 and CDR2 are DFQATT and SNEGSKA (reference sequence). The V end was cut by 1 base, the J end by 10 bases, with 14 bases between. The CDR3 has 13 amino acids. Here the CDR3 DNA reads TGCAGTGCTAGAGGGGGAACCGATCCGGAGCAGTTCTTC. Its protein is CSARGGTDPEQFF.